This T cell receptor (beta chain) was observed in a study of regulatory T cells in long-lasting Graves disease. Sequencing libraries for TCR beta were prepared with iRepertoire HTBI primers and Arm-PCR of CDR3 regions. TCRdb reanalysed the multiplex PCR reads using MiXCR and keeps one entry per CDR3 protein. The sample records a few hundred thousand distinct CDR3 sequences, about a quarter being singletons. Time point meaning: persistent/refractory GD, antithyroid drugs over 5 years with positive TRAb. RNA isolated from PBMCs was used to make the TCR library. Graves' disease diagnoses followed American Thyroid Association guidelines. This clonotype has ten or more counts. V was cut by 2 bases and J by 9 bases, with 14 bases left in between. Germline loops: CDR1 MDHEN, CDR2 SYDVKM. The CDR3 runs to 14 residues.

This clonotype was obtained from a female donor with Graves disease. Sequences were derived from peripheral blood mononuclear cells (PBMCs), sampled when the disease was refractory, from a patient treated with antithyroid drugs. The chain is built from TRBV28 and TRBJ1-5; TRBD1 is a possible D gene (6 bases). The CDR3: CASSLGAGVLPQHF. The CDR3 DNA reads TGTGCCAGCAGTTTAGGGGCAGGGGTCTTGCCCCAGCATTTT.